This T cell receptor (beta chain) was recovered during a study of metastatic and nonmetastatic thyroid tumors. Treatment of any kind had been given to no patient before thyroid surgery. MiXCR was used by TCRdb to re-call the PCR reads. The data show about 69,000 clones, 14% seen once. At least ten counts were recorded for this clone. CDR1 is KGHDR and CDR2 is SFDVKD in the germline V gene. There are 13 residues in the CDR3. V lost 3 bases to trimming and J lost 7 bases, with 9 bases between them. The specimen sequenced was blood. The TCR sequence derives from a male donor with papillary thyroid cancer or a benign thyroid nodule (not recorded which). Some clones in this sample may be carry-over from other donors' samples. V usage is TRBV24-1 and J usage is TRBJ1-5, with D possibly being TRBD1 (5 bases). CDR3 in amino acids: CATSDRGVQPQHF. The CDR3 DNA reads TGTGCCACCAGTGATAGAGGGGTCCAGCCCCAGCATTTT.